This T cell receptor (beta chain) comes out of a study of PD-1 blockade in classical Hodgkin lymphoma. The assay was immunoSEQ multiplex PCR, and TCRdb's table has in-frame clones only and misses some. This sample has over 35,000 clones, with more than 75% found just once. Points on this clone: Its antigen is not known.

Looked up from germline, CDR1 is MDHEN and CDR2 is SYDVKM. This CDR3 has 16 residues. V lost 3 bases and J 0 bases, leaving 12 bases between the germline ends. Study outcomes and limitations: CD4+ TCR diversity, unlike CD8+, climbed significantly by C4D1.

There was relapse after autologous stem cell transplantation in every patient, and there was variation in brentuximab vedotin exposure. This chain connects TRBV28 to TRBJ1-5; no firm D call. This TCR derives from a human donor with classical Hodgkin lymphoma. The sample in question was peripheral blood mononuclear cells (PBMCs), obtained at baseline. CDR3 in DNA: TGTGCCAGCAGTTTGCCTTCCGGCGGTAGCAATCAGCCCCAGCATTTT. Residues: CASSLPSGGSNQPQHF.